The present entry profiles one T cell receptor (beta chain) with its context. Sequencing was performed with immunoSEQ multiplex PCR; in TCRdb, only in-frame clones are kept and a portion is missing. This table holds some 140,000 clones, approximately 90% found once. This specimen comes from a study of control samples from healthy donors and cancer patients. The CDR3 covers 15 residues. In germline, CDR1 is MNHNS, CDR2 SASEGT. The junction had 7 bases not matched to a gene; V was cut back by 0 bases and J by 5 bases. Sequences were obtained from blood. This chain joins TRBV6-1 and TRBJ2-7; 7 bases are shared with TRBD1. The source is a woman in her twenties or thirties in good health. CDR3 coding DNA: TGTGCCAGCAGTGAAGCGACAGGGAGCTGGAACGAGCAGTACTTC. This gives the protein CASSEATGSWNEQYF.